What follows are 6 T cell receptor beta chains derived from one specimen sequenced in a study of blood T cell repertoires in COVID-19. Sequenced by immunoSEQ multiplex PCR; TCRdb stores in-frame clones only, minus some. This table has approximately 280,000 clones, roughly 90% appearing once. The material sequenced was peripheral blood. These receptors all stem from a man in his forties or fifties with acute or convalescent COVID-19.

This clone was detected once. The chain carries TRBV30 and TRBJ2-1, with 10 bases matching TRBD2. J lost 7 bases, V lost 2 bases, and 8 bases had no gene match. The CDR3 extends over 15 amino acids. CDR1 and CDR2 (germline): GTSNPN, SVGIG (reference sequence). Here the CDR3 DNA reads TGTGCCTGGAGTCCTTCTAGCGGGGGCGGGAATGAGCAGTTCTTC. It yields the protein CAWSPSSGGGNEQFF.

The chain combines TRBV7-2 with TRBJ2-2; 9 bases are a match to TRBD2. The CDR3 has 14 residues. Germline-derived CDR1 and CDR2 are SGHTA and FQGNSA. Losses at the gene ends were 9 bases for V and 5 bases for J; bases not matched to a gene: 7. Written as DNA, the CDR3 is TGTGCCAGTATGGCGGGGGGGCGGACCGGGGAGCTGTTTTTT. This gives the protein CASMAGGRTGELFF.

J is TRBJ2-1 and V is TRBV24-1, with D perhaps TRBD2 (6 bases). CDR3 length equals 17 residues. Germline CDR1 reads KGHDR; CDR2 reads SFDVKD. Trimming removed 5 bases from V and 10 bases from J, with 26 bases in between. Here the CDR3 reads CATSGLHRERLAPEQFF. The CDR3 DNA reads as TGTGCCACCAGTGGACTTCACCGGGAGCGTTTGGCCCCCGAGCAGTTCTTC.

The V gene is TRBV7-2, the J gene TRBJ1-2; D is unclear. Trimming removed 0 bases at V and 3 bases at J, with 8 bases between. The CDR3 is made up of 14 amino acids. The germline gives CDR1 SGHTA, CDR2 FQGNSA. CDR3 protein: CASSLAVADYGYTF. The CDR3 DNA sequence: TGTGCCAGCAGCTTAGCGGTCGCAGACTATGGCTACACCTTC.

The rearrangement links TRBV6-6 to TRBJ1-1; D is possibly TRBD1 (6 bases). Trimming cost V 5 bases and J 5 bases, with 24 bases left between them. The CDR3 runs to 17 residues. Germline CDR1 reads MNHNY; CDR2 reads SVGAGI (reference sequence). The DNA of the CDR3 is TGTGCCAGCAGTCCGATACAGGGAAGTAACTTGGAAACTGAAGCTTTCTTT. Its translation is CASSPIQGSNLETEAFF.

This chain uses TRBV5-1 with TRBJ2-1; 11 bases map to TRBD1. Germline values: CDR1 SGHRS, CDR2 YFSETQ. V trimming: 0 bases; J trimming: 7 bases; junction bases outside the gene matches: 6. The CDR3 is 16 residues long. Written as DNA, the CDR3 is TGCGCCAGCAGCTTGGTAGGGACAGGGGGGAAGAATGAGCAGTTCTTC. Its protein is CASSLVGTGGKNEQFF. The full variable domain, its missing parts supplied by reference TRBV5-1 and TRBJ2-1, is KAGVTQTPRYLIKTRGQQVTLSCSPISGHRSVSWYQQTPGQGLQFLFEYFSETQRNKGNFPGRFSGRQFSNSRSEMNVSTLELGDSALYLCASSLVGTGGKNEQFFGPGTRLTVL.